This T cell receptor (beta chain) was profiled in a study of T cell changes during pregnancy in multiple sclerosis. In this sample, this clone turned up once. There are 16 residues in the CDR3. Trimming took off 0 bases at V and 0 bases at J, with 11 bases between the two ends. Germline CDR1 reads GTSNPN; CDR2 reads SVGIG (reference sequence). TCRdb keeps only in-frame clones here, not all; method: immunoSEQ multiplex PCR. Of roughly 90,000 clones detected, approximately 89% appear once; the ten largest clones hold 1.5% to 2%. The chain combines TRBV30 with TRBJ1-4; D remains unclear. Sequencing used peripheral blood, obtained in the first trimester of pregnancy. The TCR originated in a female donor in good health, enrolled as a control in a pregnancy study. The CDR3 sequence is CAWSVKEVSTNEKLFF. CDR3 DNA: TGTGCCTGGAGTGTAAAAGAGGTTTCAACTAATGAAAAACTGTTTTTT. The full variable domain, rest sourced from reference TRBV30 and TRBJ1-4, is SQTIHQWPATLVQPVGSPLSLECTVEGTSNPNLYWYRQAAGRGLQLLFYSVGIGQISSEVPQNLSASRPQDRQFILSSKKLLLSDSGFYLCAWSVKEVSTNEKLFFGSGTQLSVL.